The clone carrying this T cell receptor beta chain was picked up many times. This specimen comes from a study of regulatory T cells in long-lasting Graves disease. As for time point: persistent/refractory GD, antithyroid drugs over 5 years with positive TRAb. From PBMCs, RNA was extracted and then used to make the TCR library. Investigators prepared the TCR beta libraries by applying iRepertoire HTBI primers and Arm-PCR of CDR3 regions. MiXCR, run by TCRdb on the multiplex PCR reads, gives a single entry per CDR3 protein. Of about 310,000 distinct CDR3 sequences listed, around 20% are singletons. V was clipped by 5 bases and J by 2 bases, with 16 bases between them. The CDR3 is 16 residues long. The germline V gene encodes CDR1 SGHVS and CDR2 FQNEAQ.

This rearrangement joins TRBV7-8 to TRBJ1-3; a possible D gene is TRBD1 (5 bases). The receptor comes from a female donor with Graves disease. Sequences were derived from peripheral blood mononuclear cells (PBMCs), sampled when the disease was refractory, from a patient treated with antithyroid drugs. The CDR3 is CASSPEGGVPGNTIYF. In DNA form, the CDR3 reads TGTGCCAGCAGCCCGGAAGGAGGGGTACCTGGAAACACCATATATTTT. The full variable domain, its missing parts supplied by reference TRBV7-8 and TRBJ1-3, is GAGVSQSPRYKVAKRGQDVALRCDPISGHVSLFWYQQALGQGPEFLTYFQNEAQLDKSGLPSDRFFAERPEGSVSTLKIQRTQQEDSAVYLCASSPEGGVPGNTIYFGEGSWLTVV.